The 3 T cell receptor beta chains below come from one sample, sequenced in a study of blood T cell repertoires in COVID-19. The assay was immunoSEQ multiplex PCR, and TCRdb's table has in-frame clones only and misses some. This repertoire shows around 140,000 clones, about 88% found once; its top ten account for 15% to 20%. The sample was peripheral blood. All receptors derive from a woman older than 75 with acute or convalescent COVID-19.

The chain joins TRBV19 to TRBJ2-1; the D is unclear. The CDR3 totals 14 residues. Per germline, CDR1 LNHDA and CDR2 SQIVND (reference sequence). Trimming removed 7 bases from V and 5 bases from J, with 15 bases in between. This CDR3 reads CASISLLEDNEQFF. The CDR3 nucleotides read TGTGCCAGTATAAGTTTGCTAGAAGACAATGAGCAGTTCTTC.

V gene TRBV10-2 combines with J gene TRBJ2-7; D not certain. CDR3 length: 12 residues. V lost 3 bases to trimming and J lost 2 bases, with 5 bases between them. CDR1 and CDR2 from the germline V gene are WSHSY and SAAADI. Here the CDR3 DNA reads TGCGCCAGCAGTGAACACACCTACGAGCAGTACTTC. This gives the protein CASSEHTYEQYF.

This chain links TRBV19 with TRBJ1-2, with D maybe TRBD1 (6 bases). Germline CDR1 is LNHDA and CDR2 is SQIVND (reference sequence). This CDR3 spans 15 amino acids. Trimming cost V 4 bases and J 5 bases, with 17 bases left between them. DNA for the CDR3: TGTGCCAGTAGTAGGGGCGGACAGACTCCATATGGCTACACCTTC. Translated: CASSRGGQTPYGYTF.